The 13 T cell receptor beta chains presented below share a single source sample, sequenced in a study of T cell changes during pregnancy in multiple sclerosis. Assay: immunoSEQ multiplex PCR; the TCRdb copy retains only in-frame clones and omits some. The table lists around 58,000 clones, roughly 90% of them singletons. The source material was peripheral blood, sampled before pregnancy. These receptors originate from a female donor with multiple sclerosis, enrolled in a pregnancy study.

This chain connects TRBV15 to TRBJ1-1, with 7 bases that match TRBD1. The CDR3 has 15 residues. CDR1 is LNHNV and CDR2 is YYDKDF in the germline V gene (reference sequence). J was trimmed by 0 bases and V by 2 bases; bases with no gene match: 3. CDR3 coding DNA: TGTGCCACCAGCAGATCGGGACAGCTGAACACTGAAGCTTTCTTT. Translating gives CATSRSGQLNTEAFF.

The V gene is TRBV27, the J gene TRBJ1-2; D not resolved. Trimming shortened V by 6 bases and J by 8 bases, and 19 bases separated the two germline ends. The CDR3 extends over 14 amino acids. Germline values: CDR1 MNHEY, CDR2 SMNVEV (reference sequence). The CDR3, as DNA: TGTGCCAGCAGCCTGCGACGGGAAGGTGGCGGCTACACCTTC. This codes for CASSLRREGGGYTF.

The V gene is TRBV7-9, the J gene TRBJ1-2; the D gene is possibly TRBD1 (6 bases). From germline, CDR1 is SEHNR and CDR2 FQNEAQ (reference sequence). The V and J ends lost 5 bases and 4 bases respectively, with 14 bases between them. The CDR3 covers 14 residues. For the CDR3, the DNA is TGTGCCAGCAGCAGTACAGGGTTGGCCTATGGCTACACCTTC. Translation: CASSSTGLAYGYTF.

Here the CDR3 reads CASSQGLGYGYTF. The CDR3 DNA is TGTGCCAGCAGCCAGGGGCTCGGCTATGGCTACACCTTC. V and J are TRBV7-3 and TRBJ1-2; weak D call: TRBD1 (6 bases). CDR1 is SGHTA, CDR2 FQGTGA, per germline. The CDR3 runs 13 residues. Trimming removed 5 bases from V and 4 bases from J, with 11 bases in between.

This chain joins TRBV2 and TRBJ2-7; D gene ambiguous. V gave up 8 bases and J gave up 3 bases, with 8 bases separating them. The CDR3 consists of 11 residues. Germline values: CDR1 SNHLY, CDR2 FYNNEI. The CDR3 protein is CASGNSYEQYF. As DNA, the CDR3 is TGTGCCAGCGGAAACAGCTACGAGCAGTACTTC.

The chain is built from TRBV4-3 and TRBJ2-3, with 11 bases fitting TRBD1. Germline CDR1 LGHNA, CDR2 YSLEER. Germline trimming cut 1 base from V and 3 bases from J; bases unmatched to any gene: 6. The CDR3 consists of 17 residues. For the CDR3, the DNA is TGCGCCAGCAGCCAAGCGGGGACAGGGGGGAGGACAGATACGCAGTATTTT. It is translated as CASSQAGTGGRTDTQYF.

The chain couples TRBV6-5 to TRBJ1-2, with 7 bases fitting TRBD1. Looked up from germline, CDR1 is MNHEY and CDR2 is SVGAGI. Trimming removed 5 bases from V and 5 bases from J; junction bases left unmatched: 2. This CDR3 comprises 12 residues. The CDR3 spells CASSPQGYGYTF. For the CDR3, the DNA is TGTGCCAGCAGTCCACAGGGGTATGGCTACACCTTC.

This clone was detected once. The CDR3 DNA reads as TGTGCCAGCAGCTCGATGATTCGACAGGGTCCGGATACGCAGTATTTT. Its translation is CASSSMIRQGPDTQYF. The V and J genes are TRBV7-2 and TRBJ2-3; 7 bases agree with TRBD1. This CDR3 has 16 amino acids. J lost 6 bases, V lost 4 bases, and 13 bases had no gene match. Germline V gene data show CDR1 as SGHTA and CDR2 as FQGNSA.

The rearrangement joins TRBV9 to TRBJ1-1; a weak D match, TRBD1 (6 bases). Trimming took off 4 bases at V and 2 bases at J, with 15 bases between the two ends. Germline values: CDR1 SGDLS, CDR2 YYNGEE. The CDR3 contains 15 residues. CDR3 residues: CASSQGQTLNTEAFF. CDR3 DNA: TGTGCCAGCAGCCAGGGGCAGACTCTAAACACTGAAGCTTTCTTT.

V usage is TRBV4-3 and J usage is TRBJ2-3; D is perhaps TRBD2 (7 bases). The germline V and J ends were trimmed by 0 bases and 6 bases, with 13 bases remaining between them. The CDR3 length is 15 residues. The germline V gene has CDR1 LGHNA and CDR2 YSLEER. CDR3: CASSQEGGAVDTQYF. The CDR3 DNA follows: TGCGCCAGCAGCCAAGAGGGGGGGGCGGTGGATACGCAGTATTTT.

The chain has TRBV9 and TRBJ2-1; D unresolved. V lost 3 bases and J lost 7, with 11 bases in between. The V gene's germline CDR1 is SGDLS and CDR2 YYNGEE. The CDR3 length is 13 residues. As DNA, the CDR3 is TGTGCCAGCAGCGCACACCCGGGTAATGAGCAGTTCTTC. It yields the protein CASSAHPGNEQFF.

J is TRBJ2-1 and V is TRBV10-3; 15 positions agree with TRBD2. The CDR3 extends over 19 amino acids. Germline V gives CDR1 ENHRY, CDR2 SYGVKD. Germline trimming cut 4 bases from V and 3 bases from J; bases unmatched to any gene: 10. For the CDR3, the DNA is TGTGCCATCAGTGGGGGGACTAGCGGGGGGAAAATTCACTACAATGAGCAGTTCTTC. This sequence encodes CAISGGTSGGKIHYNEQFF.

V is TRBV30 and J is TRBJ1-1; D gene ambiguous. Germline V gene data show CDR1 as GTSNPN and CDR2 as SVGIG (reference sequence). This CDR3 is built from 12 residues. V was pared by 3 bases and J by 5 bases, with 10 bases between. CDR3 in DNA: TGTGCCTGGAGGCCCCAGGTGACTGAAGCTTTCTTT. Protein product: CAWRPQVTEAFF.